A single sample is the source of the 8 T cell receptor beta chains below, sequenced in a study of PD-L1 blockade in urothelial cancer. The protocol was immunoSEQ multiplex PCR, while the TCRdb copy is restricted to in-frame clones and leaves out a portion. This table has about 120,000 clones, roughly 90% appearing once. Regarding time point: peripheral blood 6 weeks after treatment start. The sample here was PBMCs, taken around atezolizumab (anti-PD-L1) treatment. The source of these receptors is a man aged 55 to 70 with urothelial cancer.

The genes are TRBV6-5 and TRBJ2-3, with D tentatively TRBD2 (6 bases). Germline lookup yields CDR1 MNHEY and CDR2 SVGAGI. The CDR3 loop spans 15 amino acids. Trimming pared 8 bases from V and 2 bases from J, leaving 17 bases between. CDR3 bases: TGTGCCAGCCAAGGACGGGGGACCCTCACAGATACGCAGTATTTT. Amino acids: CASQGRGTLTDTQYF.

The V gene is TRBV10-1, the J gene TRBJ2-7; tentative D call: TRBD1 (6 bases). Trimming shortened V by 6 bases and J by 6 bases, and 21 bases separated the two germline ends. CDR1 and CDR2 from the germline V gene are WNHNN and SYGVQD (reference sequence). The CDR3 is made up of 15 amino acids. CDR3 DNA: TGCGCCAGCAGGGGAACAGGGCTATGGGTTCTCGAGCAGTACTTC. Protein product: CASRGTGLWVLEQYF.

The chain recombines TRBV2 with TRBJ2-7, with D perhaps matching TRBD2 (6 bases). CDR1 is SNHLY, CDR2 FYNNEI, per germline. V was clipped by 4 bases and J by 0 bases, with 10 bases between them. This CDR3 region has 14 residues. The CDR3 bases are TGTGCCAGCAGTGGTAGCGGAAGCTCCTACGAGCAGTACTTC. This sequence encodes CASSGSGSSYEQYF.

The rearrangement links TRBV19 to TRBJ2-1; TRBD2 is a possible D gene (5 bases). CDR3 length: 14 amino acids. CDR1 is LNHDA and CDR2 is SQIVND in the germline V gene (reference sequence). The germline V and J ends were trimmed by 4 bases and 9 bases, with 16 bases remaining between them. The DNA of the CDR3 is TGTGCCAGTAGTACCCGGGGTGGAGGCAGTGAGCAGTTCTTC. Amino acid sequence: CASSTRGGGSEQFF.

The V call is TRBV5-5, the J call TRBJ2-5; 9 nucleotides agree with TRBD2. In germline, CDR1 is SGHKS, CDR2 YYEKEE (reference sequence). The CDR3 consists of 16 residues. V gave up 4 bases and J gave up 2 bases; unmatched junction bases: 9. The chain's CDR3 is CASSLGAGGGQETQYF. Written as DNA, the CDR3 is TGTGCCAGCAGCCTTGGGGCGGGAGGGGGACAAGAGACCCAGTACTTC.

This rearrangement joins TRBV9 to TRBJ1-1; 11 nucleotides line up with TRBD1. J gave up 0 bases and V 3 bases, and 13 bases lay outside the gene matches. This CDR3 is built from 19 residues. CDR1 SGDLS and CDR2 YYNGEE come from the germline V gene. The CDR3, as DNA: TGTGCCAGCAGCGCGGACCCGGGACAGGGGGGCAACATGAACACTGAAGCTTTCTTT. Protein sequence: CASSADPGQGGNMNTEAFF. The entire variable domain, with the rest obtained from reference TRBV9 and TRBJ1-1, is as follows: DSGVTQTPKHLITATGQRVTLRCSPRSGDLSVYWYQQSLDQGLQFLIQYYNGEERAKGNILERFSAQQFPDLHSELNLSSLELGDSALYFCASSADPGQGGNMNTEAFFGQGTRLTVV.

The genes are TRBV7-2 and TRBJ2-7, with D perhaps matching TRBD2 (6 bases). The CDR3 covers 14 residues. V lost 4 bases, J lost 1 base, and 11 bases lay in between. Germline V gives CDR1 SGHTA, CDR2 FQGNSA. The CDR3 reads CASSWDGTSYEQYF. CDR3 nucleotide sequence: TGTGCCAGCAGCTGGGACGGGACTTCCTACGAGCAGTACTTC. Drawing the rest from reference TRBV7-2 and TRBJ2-7, the complete variable domain is GAGVSQSPSNKVTEKGKDVELRCDPISGHTALYWYRQSLGQGLEFLIYFQGNSAPDKSGLPSDRFSAERTGGSVSTLTIQRTQQEDSAVYLCASSWDGTSYEQYFGPGTRLTVT.

The rearrangement uses TRBV18 and TRBJ2-2, with 7 bases aligning to TRBD1. Germline V gene lookup returns CDR1 KGHSH and CDR2 LQKENI. After removal of 2 bases from V and 4 bases from J, the junction contained 4 bases not matched to a gene. CDR3 length equals 15 residues. The chain's CDR3 is CASSPGTAGTGELFF. CDR3 sequence (DNA): TGTGCCAGCTCACCAGGGACAGCAGGCACCGGGGAGCTGTTTTTT.